Following are 20 T cell receptor beta chains from one sample sequenced in a study of blood T cell repertoires in COVID-19. TCRdb keeps only in-frame clones here, not all; method: immunoSEQ multiplex PCR. The sample contains more than 200,000 clones, about 80% of which appear only once. Sequencing was performed on peripheral blood. These receptor sequences come from a man aged 50 to 60 with active or convalescent COVID-19.

The rearrangement joins TRBV15 to TRBJ2-1, with 8 bases lining up with TRBD2. There are 15 residues in the CDR3. Germline V gene lookup returns CDR1 LNHNV and CDR2 YYDKDF (reference sequence). With V trimmed by 5 bases and J by 7 bases, 10 bases remained unmatched. The CDR3 sequence is CATSGGGFTRNEQFF. CDR3 nucleotides: TGTGCCACCAGCGGCGGGGGGTTTACCCGGAATGAGCAGTTCTTC.

The CDR3 bases are TGTGCCAGTAGTAACACAGGGGATGGCGAGCAGTACTTC. This codes for CASSNTGDGEQYF. The genes are TRBV19 and TRBJ2-7; 7 bases match TRBD1. Looked up from germline, CDR1 is LNHDA and CDR2 is SQIVND (reference sequence). The CDR3 contains 13 residues. The V segment lost 4 bases and the J segment 6 bases; nucleotides outside the gene matches: 6.

As regards this clone: At one of its ends the junction is not consistent with the germline gene, which may arise from a read error. The chain has TRBV6-1 and TRBJ2-7; 7 nucleotides align to TRBD2. CDR3 length: 16 residues. CDR1 and CDR2 (germline): MNHNS, SASEGT. The CDR3 bases are TGTGCCAGCAGCGAAGGGTGGGGGGGGAGCTCCTACGAGCAGTACTTC. Protein sequence: CASSEGWGGSSYEQYF.

The rearrangement uses TRBV19 and TRBJ1-1; TRBD1 is a possible D gene (6 bases). This CDR3 has 13 amino acids. V shed 5 bases and J shed 4 bases, with 11 bases lying between them. Looked up from germline, CDR1 is LNHDA and CDR2 is SQIVND (reference sequence). The DNA for the CDR3 is TGTGCCAGTAGTTACAGGGTCAGCACTGAAGCTTTCTTT. Amino acid sequence: CASSYRVSTEAFF.

This clone has a handful of counts. The rearrangement uses TRBV9 and TRBJ1-1; D remains unclear. The CDR3 has 11 residues. The germline V and J ends were trimmed by 7 bases and 2 bases, with 6 bases remaining between them. Germline CDR1 and CDR2: SGDLS and YYNGEE. In nucleotides, the CDR3 is TGTGCCAGCGGCAGTAACACTGAAGCTTTCTTT. It translates to CASGSNTEAFF.

This chain links TRBV2 with TRBJ2-7; D uncertain. The germline CDR1 and CDR2 sequences are SNHLY and FYNNEI. V dropped 3 bases and J dropped 3 bases, with 6 bases sitting between them. This CDR3 comprises 12 residues. CDR3 in amino acids: CASSDLGYEQYF. CDR3 coding DNA: TGTGCCAGCAGTGACCTCGGCTACGAGCAGTACTTC.

This chain uses TRBV7-9 with TRBJ2-3; D may be TRBD1 (5 bases). This CDR3 spans 15 amino acids. V shed 2 bases and J shed 0 bases, with 9 bases lying between them. CDR1 SEHNR and CDR2 FQNEAQ come from the germline V gene (reference sequence). CDR3 DNA: TGTGCCAGCAGCTTACAGGGCTCCAGCACAGATACGCAGTATTTT. Residues: CASSLQGSSTDTQYF.

J is TRBJ2-2 and V is TRBV18; 7 bases align to TRBD1. J gave up 0 bases and V 4 bases, and 8 bases lay outside the gene matches. CDR1 is KGHSH and CDR2 is LQKENI in the germline V gene. The CDR3 covers 17 residues. This chain's CDR3 is CASSRAIGQANTGELFF. For the CDR3, the DNA is TGTGCCAGCTCACGGGCCATAGGACAGGCGAACACCGGGGAGCTGTTTTTT.

The count of this clone is one. This rearrangement joins TRBV5-6 to TRBJ2-3; 11 positions agree with TRBD2. Germline CDR1 is SGHDT and CDR2 is YYEEEE. V lost 0 bases to trimming and J lost 1 base; unmatched junction nucleotides: 4. CDR3 length: 17 residues. The CDR3 sequence: CASSLGLAGGRTDTQYF. DNA for the CDR3: TGTGCCAGCAGCTTGGGGCTAGCGGGGGGCCGCACAGATACGCAGTATTTT.

This chain connects TRBV9 to TRBJ2-7; the match to TRBD2 covers 12 bases. The CDR3 totals 14 residues. Germline CDR1 is SGDLS and CDR2 is YYNGEE. The J segment lost 4 bases and the V segment lost 2 bases, leaving 1 base of the junction unmatched. Written as DNA, the CDR3 is TGTGCCAGCAGCGTGACTAGCGGGGGTTACGAGCAGTACTTC. Protein sequence: CASSVTSGGYEQYF.

This clone was observed a single time. The chain has TRBV6-5 and TRBJ1-1; D not resolved. CDR3 size: 11 residues. CDR1 MNHEY and CDR2 SVGAGI come from the germline V gene. Trimming stripped 7 bases from V and 0 bases from J, with 3 bases between. This CDR3 reads CASILNTEAFF. The CDR3 nucleotides are TGTGCCAGCATATTGAACACTGAAGCTTTCTTT.

The chain has TRBV14 and TRBJ2-7; D is perhaps TRBD1 (6 bases). V lost 5 bases to trimming and J lost 5 bases, with 19 bases between them. There are 15 residues in the CDR3. Germline V lookup: CDR1 SGHDN, CDR2 FVKESK. DNA for the CDR3: TGTGCCAGCAGCGGTCGGTTGGGACATCCAAACGAGCAGTACTTC. Translated, it gives CASSGRLGHPNEQYF.

This chain joins TRBV6-5 and TRBJ2-7, with D possibly being TRBD1 (6 bases). The CDR3 totals 14 residues. The germline V gene encodes CDR1 MNHEY and CDR2 SVGAGI. Trimming took 5 bases from V and 3 from J, leaving 14 bases between them. This CDR3 reads CASSIRDTNYEQYF. CDR3 sequence (DNA): TGTGCCAGCAGTATCCGGGACACGAACTACGAGCAGTACTTC.

Only one count was recorded for this clone. This CDR3 reads CASRRTGYNEQFF. The CDR3, as DNA: TGTGCCAGCAGGCGGACAGGGTATAATGAGCAGTTCTTC. The rearrangement links TRBV12-3 or TRBV12-4 to TRBJ2-1; 8 bases agree with TRBD1. CDR3 length: 13 amino acids. Trimming cost V 6 bases and J 7 bases; bases outside gene matches: 5.

The rearrangement uses TRBV29-1 and TRBJ2-3; TRBD1 matches 7 bases. CDR3 length: 15 amino acids. Germline V gene lookup returns CDR1 SQVTM and CDR2 ANQGSEA. V lost 6 bases, J lost 2 bases, and 11 bases stayed unmatched. CDR3 DNA: TGCAGCGTCGATACAGGGGCTTTGAACACAGATACGCAGTATTTT. It translates to CSVDTGALNTDTQYF.

V is TRBV28 and J is TRBJ1-1; no reliable D call. V dropped 10 bases and J dropped 1 base, with 13 bases sitting between them. The CDR3 runs 13 residues. Germline-derived CDR1 and CDR2 are MDHEN and SYDVKM. CDR3 sequence (DNA): TGTGCCACCCGACTATCTAAGAACACTGAAGCTTTCTTT. Protein: CATRLSKNTEAFF.

In its sample, this clone was seen once. This sequence joins TRBV4-2 and TRBJ2-3, with TRBD2 matching 13 bases. CDR3 size: 18 residues. J lost 7 bases, V lost 0 bases, and 10 bases had no gene match. Germline V gene lookup returns CDR1 LGHNA and CDR2 YNFKEQ. This CDR3 is CASSQDPPGLAGVHTQYF. CDR3 DNA: TGTGCCAGCAGCCAAGATCCTCCCGGACTAGCGGGGGTACATACGCAGTATTTT.

V and J are TRBV5-1 and TRBJ2-1, with TRBD1 identical over 7 bases. V trimming: 0 bases; J trimming: 8 bases; junction bases outside the gene matches: 5. The CDR3 totals 14 residues. Germline V gene sequence: CDR1 SGHRS, CDR2 YFSETQ. The CDR3: CASSLGPGGYEQFF. The CDR3 DNA sequence: TGCGCCAGCAGCTTGGGGCCAGGGGGATATGAGCAGTTCTTC.

This sequence joins TRBV2 and TRBJ2-2; D gene ambiguous. The CDR3 is 14 residues long. Trimming removed 6 bases at V and 6 bases at J, with 14 bases between. Germline CDR1 is SNHLY and CDR2 is FYNNEI. Written as DNA, the CDR3 is TGTGCCAGCAGCTTTAAAACCGGTTCCGGGGAGCTGTTTTTT. Translation gives CASSFKTGSGELFF.

This clone was observed once. The chain couples TRBV9 to TRBJ1-1, with a tentative D call TRBD1 (6 bases). The germline V gene encodes CDR1 SGDLS and CDR2 YYNGEE. CDR3 length: 15 amino acids. Trimming left V 3 bases short and J 2 bases short, with 14 bases between. The CDR3 spells CASSEGGGLNTEAFF. DNA for the CDR3: TGTGCCAGCAGCGAGGGGGGAGGGCTAAACACTGAAGCTTTCTTT.